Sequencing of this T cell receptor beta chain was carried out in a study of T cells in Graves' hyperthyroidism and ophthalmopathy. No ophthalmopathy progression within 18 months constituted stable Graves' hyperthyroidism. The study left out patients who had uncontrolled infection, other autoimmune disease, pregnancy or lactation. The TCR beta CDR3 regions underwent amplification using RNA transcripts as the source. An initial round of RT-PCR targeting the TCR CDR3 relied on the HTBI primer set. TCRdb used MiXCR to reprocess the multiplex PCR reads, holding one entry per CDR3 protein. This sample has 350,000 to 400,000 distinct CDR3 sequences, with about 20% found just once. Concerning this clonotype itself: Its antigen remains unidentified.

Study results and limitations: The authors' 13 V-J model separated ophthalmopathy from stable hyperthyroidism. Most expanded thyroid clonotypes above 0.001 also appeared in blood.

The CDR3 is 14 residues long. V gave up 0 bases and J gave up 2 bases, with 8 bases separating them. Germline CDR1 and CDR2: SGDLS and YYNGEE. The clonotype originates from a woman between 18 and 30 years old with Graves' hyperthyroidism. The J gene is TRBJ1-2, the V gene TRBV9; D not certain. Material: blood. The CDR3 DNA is TGTGCCAGCAGCGTAGAAAACGGAAACTATGGCTACACCTTC. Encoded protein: CASSVENGNYGYTF. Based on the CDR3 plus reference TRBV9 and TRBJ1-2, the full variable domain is DSGVTQTPKHLITATGQRVTLRCSPRSGDLSVYWYQQSLDQGLQFLIQYYNGEERAKGNILERFSAQQFPDLHSELNLSSLELGDSALYFCASSVENGNYGYTFGSGTRLTVV.